The sequence of this T cell receptor (beta chain) was determined in a study of blood T cell repertoires in COVID-19. Study as a whole: Acute and convalescent COVID-19 samples came from the United States, Italy and Spain.

The CDR3 extends over 20 amino acids. The repertoire was sequenced with immunoSEQ multiplex PCR; TCRdb's copy has only in-frame clones and lacks some. In the table there are approximately 160,000 clones, around four fifths of which are singletons. Sequencing was done on a sample of PBMCs or T cells enriched from blood (not recorded which). The sequence was obtained from a man aged 50 to 60 who had recovered from COVID-19. This chain uses TRBV12-2 with TRBJ2-3; TRBD2 is the table's D call and was not checked against the DNA. TRBV12-2 is assigned pseudogene status. Written as DNA, the CDR3 is TGTGCAAGTCGCTTAGCGAAACTAGCGGGATGTTGGGAGAGCACAGATACGCAGTATTTT. Its protein is CASRLAKLAGCWESTDTQYF.